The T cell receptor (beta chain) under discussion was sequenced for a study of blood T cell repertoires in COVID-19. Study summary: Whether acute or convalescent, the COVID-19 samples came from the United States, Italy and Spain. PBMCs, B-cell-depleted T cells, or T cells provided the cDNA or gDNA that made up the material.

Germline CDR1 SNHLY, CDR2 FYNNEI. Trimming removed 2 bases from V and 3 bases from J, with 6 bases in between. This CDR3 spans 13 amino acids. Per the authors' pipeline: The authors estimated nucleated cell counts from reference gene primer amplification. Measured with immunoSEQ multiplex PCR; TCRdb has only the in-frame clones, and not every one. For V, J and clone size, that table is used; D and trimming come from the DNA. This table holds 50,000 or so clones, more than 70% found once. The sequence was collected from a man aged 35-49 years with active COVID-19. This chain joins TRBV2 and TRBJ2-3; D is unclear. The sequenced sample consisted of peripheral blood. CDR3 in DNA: TGTGCCAGCAGTGAACTGAGAACAGATACGCAGTATTTT. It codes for CASSELRTDTQYF.